The rows below give T cell receptor beta chains drawn from one sample of a study of cytomegalovirus exposure and HLA in healthy donors. Assay used: immunoSEQ multiplex PCR; TCRdb lists only in-frame clones, some missing. The table records 180,000 or so clones, 77% of them present only once. The sample taken for sequencing was PBMCs. Source of these receptors: a man younger than 30 in good health and CMV-seronegative. Both conserved end residues are part of each CDR3. Each record gives: CDR3 protein, CDR3 DNA, clone size, V gene, D gene, J gene. The D gene is left open where the match is weak. Where a row states a size, it is once, few, many or the class of an expanded clone; other rows omit it.

CDR3aa: CASTEYGLASLYF; CDR3nt: TGTGCCAGCACTGAGTACGGGCTAGCCAGTCTGTATTTT; abundance: -; v_gene: TRBV2; d_gene: -; j_gene: TRBJ2-3
CDR3aa: CASSYRGYGYTF; CDR3nt: TGTGCCAGCAGTTACCGAGGGTACGGCTACACCTTC; abundance: -; v_gene: TRBV6-5; d_gene: -; j_gene: TRBJ1-2
CDR3aa: CASSLTGFGAGELFF; CDR3nt: TGTGCCAGCAGCCTAACAGGGTTCGGGGCCGGGGAGCTGTTTTTT; abundance: -; v_gene: TRBV11-2; d_gene: -; j_gene: TRBJ2-2
CDR3aa: CASSGMTGGDGYTF; CDR3nt: TGTGCCAGCAGCGGAATGACAGGGGGCGACGGCTACACCTTC; abundance: -; v_gene: TRBV9; d_gene: TRBD1; j_gene: TRBJ1-2
CDR3aa: CAGNSGRGVEQFF; CDR3nt: TGTGCCGGCAATAGCGGGAGGGGTGTTGAGCAGTTCTTC; abundance: -; v_gene: TRBV7-2; d_gene: TRBD2; j_gene: TRBJ2-1
CDR3aa: CASSPGTNYNEQFF; CDR3nt: TGTGCCAGTAGTCCCGGGACAAATTACAATGAGCAGTTCTTC; abundance: -; v_gene: TRBV19; d_gene: -; j_gene: TRBJ2-1
CDR3aa: CASRRTGTGSAYEQYF; CDR3nt: TGTGCCAGCCGTCGGACAGGGACAGGTTCTGCATACGAGCAGTACTTC; abundance: -; v_gene: TRBV27; d_gene: TRBD1; j_gene: TRBJ2-7
CDR3aa: CSVARTSGHNEQFF; CDR3nt: TGCAGCGTTGCTCGGACTAGCGGGCACAATGAGCAGTTCTTC; abundance: once; v_gene: TRBV29-1; d_gene: TRBD2; j_gene: TRBJ2-1
CDR3aa: CASSLGGDYGYTF; CDR3nt: TGTGCCAGCAGTTTAGGGGGGGACTATGGCTACACCTTC; abundance: -; v_gene: TRBV27; d_gene: -; j_gene: TRBJ1-2
CDR3aa: CASTLAGGYQETQYF; CDR3nt: TGTGCCAGCACCTTAGCGGGAGGGTACCAAGAGACCCAGTACTTC; abundance: -; v_gene: TRBV7-6; d_gene: TRBD2; j_gene: TRBJ2-5
CDR3aa: CASSEFSQGRPPPLHF; CDR3nt: TGTGCCAGCAGTGAATTCTCCCAAGGGAGGCCTCCACCCCTCCACTTT; abundance: -; v_gene: TRBV25-1; d_gene: -; j_gene: TRBJ1-6
CDR3aa: CASSPGGQGGYTF; CDR3nt: TGCGCCAGCAGCCCCGGGGGACAGGGTGGCTACACCTTC; abundance: few; v_gene: TRBV5-1; d_gene: TRBD1; j_gene: TRBJ1-2
CDR3aa: CASSPRMGAKKSSTGELFF; CDR3nt: TGTGCCAGCAGCCCCCGGATGGGGGCAAAAAAAAGCTCCACCGGGGAGCTGTTTTTT; abundance: -; v_gene: TRBV7-2; d_gene: -; j_gene: TRBJ2-2
CDR3aa: CASSPRDRGRNQPQHF; CDR3nt: TGTGCCAGTAGTCCCCGGGACAGGGGACGCAATCAGCCCCAACATTTT; abundance: -; v_gene: TRBV19; d_gene: TRBD1; j_gene: TRBJ1-5
CDR3aa: CASSSLIDRGEQYF; CDR3nt: TGTGCCAGCAGCTCCCTAATAGACAGGGGCGAGCAGTACTTC; abundance: -; v_gene: TRBV5-5; d_gene: TRBD1; j_gene: TRBJ2-7
CDR3aa: CASSVEGTASRSPLHF; CDR3nt: TGTGCCAGCAGCGTCGAGGGGACAGCGAGTAGATCACCCCTCCACTTT; abundance: -; v_gene: TRBV9; d_gene: TRBD1; j_gene: TRBJ1-6
CDR3aa: CASSRTTGRGTEAFF; CDR3nt: TGTGCCAGCTCACGGACGACAGGGAGAGGTACTGAAGCTTTCTTT; abundance: -; v_gene: TRBV18; d_gene: TRBD1; j_gene: TRBJ1-1
CDR3aa: CSVVSLPGSGAIGTYEQYF; CDR3nt: TGCAGCGTTGTCTCTCTCCCCGGTTCTGGGGCGATCGGAACCTACGAGCAGTACTTC; abundance: once; v_gene: TRBV29-1; d_gene: -; j_gene: TRBJ2-7
CDR3aa: CAWKGRGNEKLFF; CDR3nt: TGTGCCTGGAAAGGCAGGGGTAATGAAAAACTGTTTTTT; abundance: -; v_gene: TRBV30; d_gene: -; j_gene: TRBJ1-4
CDR3aa: CASSLGPSSQYF; CDR3nt: TGTGCCAGCAGCTTAGGCCCGAGTTCGCAGTACTTC; abundance: -; v_gene: TRBV13; d_gene: -; j_gene: TRBJ2-7
CDR3aa: CASSLEGDRYNEQFF; CDR3nt: TGTGCCAGCAGCTTAGAGGGGGACAGGTACAATGAGCAGTTCTTC; abundance: -; v_gene: TRBV7-6; d_gene: TRBD1; j_gene: TRBJ2-1
CDR3aa: CASSRLAGGETQYF; CDR3nt: TGCGCCAGCAGCCGACTAGCGGGAGGCGAGACCCAGTACTTC; abundance: -; v_gene: TRBV5-1; d_gene: TRBD2; j_gene: TRBJ2-5
CDR3aa: CASSDGGVQPQHF; CDR3nt: TGTGCCAGCAGTGACGGGGGGGTTCAGCCCCAGCATTTT; abundance: -; v_gene: TRBV6-1; d_gene: -; j_gene: TRBJ1-5
CDR3aa: CASSYGLPLSGNTIYF; CDR3nt: TGTGCCAGCAGTTACGGACTGCCGCTCTCTGGAAACACCATATATTTT; abundance: -; v_gene: TRBV6-5; d_gene: -; j_gene: TRBJ1-3
CDR3aa: CASSERSGGDNSPLHF; CDR3nt: TGTGCCAGCAGTGAACGGTCGGGGGGCGATAATTCACCCCTCCACTTT; abundance: -; v_gene: TRBV2; d_gene: -; j_gene: TRBJ1-6
CDR3aa: CASSYSGEPHGREQYF; CDR3nt: TGTGCCAGCAGTTATTCCGGGGAGCCCCACGGTCGGGAGCAGTACTTC; abundance: -; v_gene: TRBV6-9; d_gene: -; j_gene: TRBJ2-7
CDR3aa: CASSFGGVSTDTQYF; CDR3nt: TGCGCCAGCAGCTTTGGCGGGGTGAGCACAGATACGCAGTATTTT; abundance: few; v_gene: TRBV5-1; d_gene: -; j_gene: TRBJ2-3
CDR3aa: CASSLSGTTGGITEAFF; CDR3nt: TGCGCCAGCAGCTTGAGTGGAACAACGGGAGGAATCACTGAAGCTTTCTTT; abundance: -; v_gene: TRBV5-1; d_gene: -; j_gene: TRBJ1-1
CDR3aa: CASSFRDRVLNTEAFF; CDR3nt: TGTGCCAGCAGCTTCCGGGACAGGGTGCTGAACACTGAAGCTTTCTTT; abundance: -; v_gene: TRBV13; d_gene: TRBD1; j_gene: TRBJ1-1
CDR3aa: CASSEGGRRYYGYTF; CDR3nt: TGTGCCAGCAGTGAAGGGGGGCGCAGATACTATGGCTACACCTTC; abundance: once; v_gene: TRBV6-1; d_gene: -; j_gene: TRBJ1-2
CDR3aa: CASSATGTGYQPQHF; CDR3nt: TGTGCCAGCAGTGCGACCGGGACAGGATATCAGCCCCAGCATTTT; abundance: few; v_gene: TRBV2; d_gene: TRBD1; j_gene: TRBJ1-5
CDR3aa: CASSCPGWVGPTNEKLFF; CDR3nt: TGTGCCAGCAGTTGCCCCGGGTGGGTAGGTCCAACTAATGAAAAACTGTTTTTT; abundance: -; v_gene: TRBV6-9; d_gene: -; j_gene: TRBJ1-4